This paragraph reports one T cell receptor (beta chain). Its antigen is still unknown. As to time point: cycle 4 day 1 (C4D1), after more than five weeks of nivolumab. In every patient, relapse followed autologous stem cell transplantation, while exposure to brentuximab vedotin differed. The study recorded best responses of complete response, partial response or progressive disease. This sample was included in a study of PD-1 blockade in classical Hodgkin lymphoma. The CDR3 runs to 16 residues. The ends were cut back, 1 base at V and 8 bases at J, with 20 bases in the middle. Germline assignment: CDR1 LGHNA and CDR2 YNFKEQ. Study findings and constraints: The baseline diversity of complete responders showed similarity to that of newly diagnosed patients. Although disease activity or prior therapy may be involved, causes of the repertoire differences remain undefined. The study reported lower baseline TCR diversity in newly diagnosed patients than in healthy donors.

The method was immunoSEQ multiplex PCR; TCRdb's version includes in-frame clones alone and lacks a portion of them. This table holds 90,000 or so clones, around 80% found once. The sequence came from a human donor with classical Hodgkin lymphoma. The chain is built from TRBV4-2 and TRBJ1-2; maybe TRBD1 (5 bases). The material sequenced was peripheral blood mononuclear cells (PBMCs), taken before the fourth cycle of nivolumab. This chain's CDR3 is CASSQVNRQTSKGYTF. DNA of the CDR3: TGTGCCAGCAGCCAAGTTAATCGACAGACATCTAAGGGCTACACCTTC.